These 16 T cell receptor beta chains were sequenced from one sample in a study of OX40 agonist ivuxolimab in advanced cancers. Assay used: immunoSEQ multiplex PCR; TCRdb lists only in-frame clones, some missing. Here the sample spans around 80,000 clones, more than 70% being singletons. Sequenced material: CD4+ or CD8+ T cells sorted from blood, taken in a trial of the OX40 agonist ivuxolimab. These receptors were obtained from an adult with an advanced solid tumor such as melanoma, head and neck, liver or kidney cancer.

V is TRBV28 and J is TRBJ1-4, with TRBD1 identical over 9 bases. The CDR3 has 22 residues. The V gene end was trimmed by 5 bases and the J gene end by 0 bases; junction bases not matched to a gene: 22. CDR1 and CDR2 (germline): MDHEN, SYDVKM. The CDR3 is CASSPTWTGEIFKVATNEKLFF. The CDR3 DNA reads as TGTGCCAGCAGTCCAACCTGGACAGGGGAAATTTTTAAGGTTGCAACTAATGAAAAACTGTTTTTT.

The J gene is TRBJ2-5, the V gene TRBV30, with D perhaps matching TRBD2 (6 bases). The V gene lost 5 bases and the J gene lost 1 base, with 17 bases spanning the gap. CDR1 and CDR2 (germline): GTSNPN, SVGIG (reference sequence). The CDR3 consists of 15 residues. DNA for the CDR3: TGTGCCTGGGGAGGGACCGCTGGCTCCCAAGAGACCCAGTACTTC. Its protein is CAWGGTAGSQETQYF.

The J gene is TRBJ1-4, the V gene TRBV2; unclear D gene. This CDR3 contains 15 residues. Germline values: CDR1 SNHLY, CDR2 FYNNEI. Trimming left V 6 bases short and J 0 bases short, with 11 bases between. The chain's CDR3 is CASRAGYTTNEKLFF. In DNA form, the CDR3 reads TGTGCCAGCAGGGCAGGTTACACAACTAATGAAAAACTGTTTTTT.

This chain connects TRBV9 to TRBJ2-2; D remains ambiguous. There are 13 residues in the CDR3. Germline CDR1 and CDR2: SGDLS and YYNGEE. V lost 4 bases and J 0 bases, leaving 4 bases between the germline ends. The CDR3 DNA reads TGTGCCAGCAGCCCGCCGAACACCGGGGAGCTGTTTTTT. Translation: CASSPPNTGELFF.

The rearrangement joins TRBV2 to TRBJ2-2; 7 bases agree with TRBD1. Trimming removed 5 bases from V and 5 bases from J; junction bases left unmatched: 5. The CDR3 is 14 amino acids. Germline CDR1 SNHLY, CDR2 FYNNEI. The CDR3 loop reads CASSTGERTGELFF. The CDR3 nucleotides read TGTGCCAGCAGTACAGGGGAGAGGACCGGGGAGCTGTTTTTT.

Written as DNA, the CDR3 is TGCGCCAGCAGCTTGTTACAGGGAGGCTACGAGCAGTACTTC. Translation: CASSLLQGGYEQYF. This sequence joins TRBV5-1 and TRBJ2-7, with D perhaps given as TRBD1 or TRBD2 (6 bases each). Trimming cost V 1 base and J 3 bases, with 11 bases left between them. Germline V gene data show CDR1 as SGHRS and CDR2 as YFSETQ. The CDR3 is 14 amino acids.

About this clone itself: Other DNA sequences of this sample code for an identical CDR3. This rearrangement joins TRBV5-1 to TRBJ2-1, with unresolved D. CDR1 is SGHRS, CDR2 YFSETQ, per germline. Between the trimmed V and J ends, which lost 5 bases and 0 bases, there was a span of 12 bases. CDR3 size: 15 residues. For the CDR3, the DNA is TGCGCCAGCAGTCTAACTTCAAGCTCCTACAATGAGCAGTTCTTC. Its protein product is CASSLTSSSYNEQFF.

The chain combines TRBV29-1 with TRBJ2-1; a weak D match, TRBD2 (5 bases). This CDR3 spans 13 amino acids. V lost 5 bases and J 4 bases, leaving 12 bases between the germline ends. Germline V CDR1 and CDR2: SQVTM, ANQGSEA. In nucleotides, the CDR3 is TGCAGCGTTATACCGGACTGGTACAATGAGCAGTTCTTC. It encodes CSVIPDWYNEQFF.

The CDR3 here is CASSRDSYEQYF. DNA for the CDR3: TGTGCCAGCAGCCGAGATTCCTACGAGCAGTACTTC. The chain is built from TRBV5-4 and TRBJ2-7, with D hard to call. In germline, CDR1 is SGHNT, CDR2 YYREEE (reference sequence). Trimming removed 4 bases at V and 1 base at J, with 6 bases between. The length of the CDR3 is 12 residues.

This chain uses TRBV10-3 with TRBJ1-1, with no clear D. The V gene's germline CDR1 is ENHRY and CDR2 SYGVKD. Trimming cost V 2 bases and J 7 bases, with 8 bases left between them. The CDR3 is 12 residues long. CDR3 bases: TGTGCCATCAGTGAGCCGGGGAGTGAAGCTTTCTTT. Its protein product is CAISEPGSEAFF.

V gene TRBV5-1 combines with J gene TRBJ1-4; no firm D call. The CDR3 has 14 amino acids. Germline assignment: CDR1 SGHRS and CDR2 YFSETQ. V lost 4 bases and J lost 4, with 11 bases in between. CDR3 DNA sequence: TGCGCCAGCAGCCCAAGAATAGATAATGAAAAACTGTTTTTT. Translation: CASSPRIDNEKLFF.

The J gene is TRBJ2-7, the V gene TRBV5-1; 10 bases are a match to TRBD2. CDR1 SGHRS and CDR2 YFSETQ come from the germline V gene. The CDR3 runs to 15 residues. Germline trimming cut 3 bases from V and 9 bases from J; bases unmatched to any gene: 12. The CDR3 region is CASSSRLAGGLGQYF. The CDR3 bases are TGCGCCAGCAGCTCCAGACTAGCGGGTGGCCTAGGGCAGTACTTC.

The chain recombines TRBV6-4 with TRBJ1-3; D unclear. This CDR3 contains 15 residues. Germline V gene lookup returns CDR1 MRHNA and CDR2 SNTAGT. V gave up 0 bases and J gave up 6 bases, with 12 bases separating them. The chain's CDR3 is CASSDSPSPENTIYF. The CDR3, as DNA: TGTGCCAGCAGTGACTCCCCGTCACCCGAAAACACCATATATTTT.

The V and J genes are TRBV7-8 and TRBJ2-7; D uncertain. Germline V gives CDR1 SGHVS, CDR2 FQNEAQ. With 2 bases removed from V and 6 bases from J, the gap between germline ends came to 11 bases. The CDR3 loop spans 13 amino acids. Here the CDR3 DNA reads TGTGCCAGCAGCTTAATCACCGGTTCCGAGCAGTACTTC. It translates to CASSLITGSEQYF.

The chain is built from TRBV6-5 and TRBJ2-7; TRBD2 aligns across 10 bases. This CDR3 has 15 residues. V shed 6 bases, J shed 5 bases, and the junction held 10 bases outside the gene matches. Germline V gene data show CDR1 as MNHEY and CDR2 as SVGAGI. Here the CDR3 DNA reads TGTGCCAGCAGCCGACTAGCGGGCTTTCCCAACGAGCAGTACTTC. It encodes CASSRLAGFPNEQYF.

This rearrangement joins TRBV10-3 to TRBJ1-2; 7 bases agree with TRBD1. Looked up from germline, CDR1 is ENHRY and CDR2 is SYGVKD. V trimming: 9 bases; J trimming: 6 bases; junction bases outside the gene matches: 7. The length of the CDR3 is 12 residues. The CDR3 protein is CAISGTANGYTF. The CDR3 DNA reads as TGTGCCATTTCCGGGACAGCCAATGGCTACACCTTC.